The 25 T cell receptor beta chains reported below all come from one sample, sequenced in a study of siplizumab effects on memory and regulatory T cells. Using immunoSEQ multiplex PCR, the repertoire was profiled, and TCRdb retains in-frame clones only, with some absent. The sample has about 100,000 clones; 94% are singletons. Input material: non-Treg CD4+ T cells sorted from blood. The receptors come from a human donor in good health.

V is TRBV9 and J is TRBJ2-1, with D possibly TRBD2 on 6 matching bases. V was cut by 1 base and J by 2 bases, with 10 bases left in between. The CDR3 runs 15 residues. Germline values: CDR1 SGDLS, CDR2 YYNGEE. This chain's CDR3 is CASSVSGSAYNEQFF. The DNA for the CDR3 is TGTGCCAGCAGCGTATCCGGGAGCGCCTACAATGAGCAGTTCTTC.

Concerning this clone: Other DNA sequences from this sample encode an identical CDR3 as well. The rearrangement links TRBV11-2 to TRBJ2-7; the match to TRBD2 covers 13 bases. V shed 5 bases and J 3 bases; nucleotides not matched to a gene: 4. Looked up from germline, CDR1 is SGHAT and CDR2 is FQNNGV. The length of the CDR3 is 15 residues. The CDR3 here is CASSPGLAGVYEQYF. The CDR3 nucleotides read TGTGCCAGCAGCCCCGGACTAGCGGGAGTCTACGAGCAGTACTTC. Supplemented by reference TRBV11-2 and TRBJ2-7, the full variable domain reads EAGVAQSPRYKIIEKRQSVAFWCNPISGHATLYWYQQILGQGPKLLIQFQNNGVVDDSQLPKDRFSAERLKGVDSTLKIQPAKLEDSAVYLCASSPGLAGVYEQYFGPGTRLTVT.

The chain employs TRBV2 and TRBJ2-1, with 10 positions matching TRBD2. Germline V lookup: CDR1 SNHLY, CDR2 FYNNEI. The CDR3 spans 14 residues. The junction had 6 bases not matched to a gene; V was cut back by 4 bases and J by 9 bases. CDR3 sequence reads: CASSVLAGETEQFF. In DNA, the CDR3 is TGTGCCAGCAGTGTCCTAGCGGGAGAAACTGAGCAGTTCTTC.

This chain links TRBV28 with TRBJ2-5; D is tentatively TRBD1 or TRBD2 (5 bases each). The DNA end is more similar to TRBJ2-7, so the J call may be wrong. Germline V lookup: CDR1 MDHEN, CDR2 SYDVKM. The CDR3 consists of 17 residues. This chain's CDR3 is CASSLYRDGDLSYEQYF. The CDR3 DNA reads TGTGCCAGCAGTTTATACCGGGACGGAGACTTATCCTACGAGCAGTACTTC.

This chain connects TRBV6-1 to TRBJ2-7; D remains ambiguous. Germline assignment: CDR1 MNHNS and CDR2 SASEGT. V was pared by 1 base and J by 5 bases, with 15 bases between. The length of the CDR3 is 15 residues. The CDR3 nucleotides are TGTGCCAGCAGTGAAGATTCGTGGGTTGGGGACGAGCAGTACTTC. Protein: CASSEDSWVGDEQYF.

The V gene is TRBV18, the J gene TRBJ2-2, with D perhaps TRBD1 or TRBD2 (6 bases each). The V and J ends lost 1 base and 3 bases respectively, with 12 bases between them. CDR1 is KGHSH, CDR2 LQKENI, per germline. The CDR3 contains 16 residues. For the CDR3, the DNA is TGTGCCAGCTCACCACGGGGGGCGAGAGACACCGGGGAGCTGTTTTTT. Amino acids: CASSPRGARDTGELFF.

The V call is TRBV19, the J call TRBJ1-1; D is undetermined. The CDR3 totals 12 residues. Germline V gene data show CDR1 as LNHDA and CDR2 as SQIVND (reference sequence). V was shortened by 0 bases and J by 4 bases, with 3 bases between the two germline ends. This chain's CDR3 is CASSIEFTEAFF. For the CDR3, the DNA is TGTGCCAGTAGTATAGAGTTCACTGAAGCTTTCTTT.

CDR3 in DNA: TGCGCCAGCAGCCAAGAAAGCCTAGCGGGGAGGACAGATACGCAGTATTTT. It yields the protein CASSQESLAGRTDTQYF. The J gene is TRBJ2-3, the V gene TRBV4-1; the match to TRBD2 covers 9 bases. The CDR3 sequence is 17 residues long. Germline CDR1 reads MGHRA; CDR2 reads YSYEKL. V shed 0 bases, J shed 3 bases, and the junction held 7 bases outside the gene matches.

CDR3: CATSRDSSIETQYF. DNA of the CDR3: TGTGCCACCAGCAGAGATTCGAGCATAGAGACCCAGTACTTC. The V call is TRBV15, the J call TRBJ2-5; D ambiguous. CDR1 is LNHNV and CDR2 is YYDKDF in the germline V gene (reference sequence). Trimming took off 0 bases at V and 4 bases at J, with 9 bases between the two ends. The CDR3 consists of 14 residues.

The J gene is TRBJ1-5, the V gene TRBV4-1; TRBD1 aligns across 11 bases. V shed 1 base and J 5 bases; nucleotides not matched to a gene: 1. Germline V gene lookup returns CDR1 MGHRA and CDR2 YSYEKL. The CDR3 has 15 residues. The CDR3 bases are TGCGCCAGCAGCCAAGGGGGACAGGGGGATCAGCCCCAGCATTTT. It yields the protein CASSQGGQGDQPQHF.

This clone appeared a single time. The V gene is TRBV29-1, the J gene TRBJ2-7; 11 bases are a match to TRBD1. J gave up 4 bases and V 3 bases, and 11 bases lay outside the gene matches. Germline-derived CDR1 and CDR2 are SQVTM and ANQGSEA. There are 16 residues in the CDR3. In DNA, the CDR3 is TGCAGCGTTGATGACGGTGGGACAGGGGGAAAGTACGAGCAGTACTTC. Encoded protein: CSVDDGGTGGKYEQYF.

J is TRBJ2-1 and V is TRBV27; D possibly matches TRBD1 or TRBD2 (5 bases each). Deletions cut 3 bases from V and 0 bases from J, with 21 bases between. The CDR3 runs to 19 residues. CDR1 MNHEY and CDR2 SMNVEV come from the germline V gene (reference sequence). As DNA, the CDR3 is TGTGCCAGCAGTTTTCTAAACTCCGGGACCCCCAGCTCCTACAATGAGCAGTTCTTC. It translates to CASSFLNSGTPSSYNEQFF.

The rearrangement joins TRBV15 to TRBJ1-3; no clear D. V was trimmed by 1 base and J by 0 bases, leaving 13 bases between them. The CDR3 runs 17 residues. Germline CDR1 reads LNHNV; CDR2 reads YYDKDF (reference sequence). CDR3 loop: CATSRVPLRNSGNTIYF. As DNA, the CDR3 is TGTGCCACCAGCAGAGTCCCACTCCGGAACTCTGGAAACACCATATATTTT.

The V and J genes are TRBV2 and TRBJ2-3; 11 bases fit TRBD2. V was clipped by 6 bases and J by 6 bases; unmatched bases: 11. In germline, CDR1 is SNHLY, CDR2 FYNNEI. This CDR3 has 16 residues. The CDR3 sequence: CASRDSTSGSSDTQYF. CDR3 sequence (DNA): TGTGCCAGCAGAGACTCTACTAGCGGGAGTTCGGATACGCAGTATTTT. Based on the CDR3 plus reference TRBV2 and TRBJ2-3, the full variable domain is EPEVTQTPSHQVTQMGQEVILRCVPISNHLYFYWYRQILGQKVEFLVSFYNNEISEKSEIFDDQFSVERPDGSNFTLKIRSTKLEDSAMYFCASRDSTSGSSDTQYFGPGTRLTVL.

The V gene is TRBV18, the J gene TRBJ2-3; D could derive from TRBD1 or TRBD2 (6 bases each). Per germline, CDR1 KGHSH and CDR2 LQKENI. V was pared by 6 bases and J by 6 bases, with 16 bases between. This CDR3 spans 14 amino acids. The CDR3 protein is CASSTRGQWDTQYF. CDR3 DNA sequence: TGTGCCAGCTCTACCCGGGGGCAATGGGATACGCAGTATTTT. Full variable domain (rest looked up from reference TRBV18 and TRBJ2-3): NAGVMQNPRHLVRRRGQEARLRCSPMKGHSHVYWYRQLPEEGLKFMVYLQKENIIDESGMPKERFSAEFPKEGPSILRIQQVVRGDSAAYFCASSTRGQWDTQYFGPGTRLTVL.

The rearrangement uses TRBV11-3 and TRBJ1-2, with D possibly being TRBD1 (6 bases). The CDR3 is 15 residues long. Germline lookup yields CDR1 SGHNT and CDR2 YENEEA. This CDR3 is CARHTLGQGPYGYTF. CDR3 in DNA: TGTGCTCGACACACTTTGGGGCAGGGGCCCTATGGCTACACCTTC.

The chain recombines TRBV5-1 with TRBJ2-3; the D is unclear. The germline CDR1 and CDR2 sequences are SGHRS and YFSETQ. The CDR3 extends over 16 amino acids. V shed 1 base and J shed 4 bases, with 16 bases lying between them. CDR3 region: CASSLRASVAADTQYF. As DNA, the CDR3 is TGCGCCAGCAGCTTGAGGGCGTCGGTGGCGGCAGATACGCAGTATTTT.

The V gene is TRBV5-4, the J gene TRBJ2-3; TRBD1 matches at 11 bases. The germline V gene encodes CDR1 SGHNT and CDR2 YYREEE (reference sequence). V shed 5 bases and J 3 bases; nucleotides not matched to a gene: 8. The CDR3 sequence is 16 residues long. The CDR3 DNA reads as TGTGCCAGCAGAGCCGGGACAGGGGGTTATACAGATACGCAGTATTTT. It encodes CASRAGTGGYTDTQYF.

For this clone: Other DNA variants within this sample encode the same CDR3. The V call is TRBV5-1, the J call TRBJ1-1; tentative D call: TRBD1 (6 bases). The V gene lost 4 bases and the J gene lost 2 bases, with 12 bases spanning the gap. Germline lookup yields CDR1 SGHRS and CDR2 YFSETQ. CDR3 size: 14 residues. For the CDR3, the DNA is TGCGCCAGCAGCAGCACAGGGTCCAACACTGAAGCTTTCTTT. Encoded protein: CASSSTGSNTEAFF.

This clone has only a few counts. This chain links TRBV19 with TRBJ2-2; 10 nucleotides line up with TRBD2. J was trimmed by 0 bases and V by 7 bases; bases with no gene match: 8. Germline V gene sequence: CDR1 LNHDA, CDR2 SQIVND (reference sequence). This CDR3 contains 17 residues. CDR3 DNA sequence: TGTGCCAGTATGGCGATTACTAGCGGGACGAACACCGGGGAGCTGTTTTTT. Protein sequence: CASMAITSGTNTGELFF.

The DNA of the CDR3 is TGTGCCAGCAGTCGGCGGCAGGGAGTCTTTCAGTACTTC. This translates into CASSRRQGVFQYF. The chain couples TRBV2 to TRBJ2-4; D is perhaps TRBD1 or TRBD2 (5 bases each). Looked up from germline, CDR1 is SNHLY and CDR2 is FYNNEI. CDR3 length: 13 residues. Trimming left V 5 bases short and J 11 bases short, with 16 bases between.

The V gene is TRBV11-2, the J gene TRBJ2-3; D may be TRBD1 (5 bases). This CDR3 is 14 amino acids long. Germline CDR1 is SGHAT and CDR2 is FQNNGV. Trimming pared 3 bases from V and 4 bases from J, leaving 11 bases between. CDR3: CASSFGAQSDTQYF. The CDR3 DNA sequence: TGTGCCAGCAGCTTTGGGGCCCAGTCAGATACGCAGTATTTT. Variable domain in full (rest from reference TRBV11-2 and TRBJ2-3): EAGVAQSPRYKIIEKRQSVAFWCNPISGHATLYWYQQILGQGPKLLIQFQNNGVVDDSQLPKDRFSAERLKGVDSTLKIQPAKLEDSAVYLCASSFGAQSDTQYFGPGTRLTVL.

DNA of the CDR3: TGCAGTGCTAGTAGCGGGGAGACCCAGTACTTC. It is translated as CSASSGETQYF. The J gene is TRBJ2-5, the V gene TRBV20-1, with 7 nucleotides matching TRBD2. The V segment lost 3 bases and the J segment 5 bases; nucleotides outside the gene matches: 0. Germline assignment: CDR1 DFQATT and CDR2 SNEGSKA (reference sequence). The CDR3 runs to 11 residues.

The V call is TRBV9, the J call TRBJ1-4, with no clear D. The germline V gene encodes CDR1 SGDLS and CDR2 YYNGEE. The CDR3 contains 14 residues. V lost 0 bases to trimming and J lost 4 bases, with 7 bases between them. The CDR3 spells CASSVAGSNEKLFF. CDR3 nucleotide sequence: TGTGCCAGCAGCGTAGCGGGGAGTAATGAAAAACTGTTTTTT.

Notes on this clone: Different DNA sequences within this sample yield the same CDR3. V and J are TRBV2 and TRBJ2-6; D gene ambiguous. The CDR3 consists of 14 residues. CDR1 and CDR2 (germline): SNHLY, FYNNEI. V shed 7 bases and J shed 2 bases, with 9 bases lying between them. CDR3 bases: TGTGCCAGCAACGATAGGGCTGGGGCCAACGTCCTGACTTTC. Translation gives CASNDRAGANVLTF.